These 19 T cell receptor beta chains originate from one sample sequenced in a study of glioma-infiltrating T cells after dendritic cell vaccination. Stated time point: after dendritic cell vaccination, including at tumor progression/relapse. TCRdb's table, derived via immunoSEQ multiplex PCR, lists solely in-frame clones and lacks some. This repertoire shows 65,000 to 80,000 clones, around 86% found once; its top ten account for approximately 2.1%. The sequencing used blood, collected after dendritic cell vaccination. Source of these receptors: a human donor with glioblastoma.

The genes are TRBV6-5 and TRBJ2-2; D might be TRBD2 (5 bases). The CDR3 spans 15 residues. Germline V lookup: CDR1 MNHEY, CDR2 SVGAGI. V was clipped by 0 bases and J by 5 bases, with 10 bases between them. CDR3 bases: TGTGCCAGCAGTTACTCGATTACGGGGACCGGGGAGCTGTTTTTT. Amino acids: CASSYSITGTGELFF.

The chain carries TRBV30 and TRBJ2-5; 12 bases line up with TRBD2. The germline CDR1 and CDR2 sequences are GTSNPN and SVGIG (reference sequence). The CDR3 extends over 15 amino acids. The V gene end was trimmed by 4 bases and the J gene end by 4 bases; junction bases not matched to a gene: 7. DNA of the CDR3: TGTGCCTGGACACCGCTGGGACTAGCGGGAGAGACCCAGTACTTC. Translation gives CAWTPLGLAGETQYF.

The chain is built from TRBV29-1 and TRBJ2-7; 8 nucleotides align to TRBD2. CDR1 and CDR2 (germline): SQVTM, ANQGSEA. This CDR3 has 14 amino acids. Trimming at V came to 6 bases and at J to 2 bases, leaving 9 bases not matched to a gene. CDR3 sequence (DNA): TGCAGCGTGAACGTGGTAGCGGGGCCCTACGAGCAGTACTTC. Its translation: CSVNVVAGPYEQYF.

The CDR3 is CASSIGQGIEKLFF. Here the CDR3 DNA reads TGTGCCAGCAGCATAGGGCAGGGCATTGAAAAACTGTTTTTT. V is TRBV9 and J is TRBJ1-4; a weak D match, TRBD1 (5 bases). CDR1 is SGDLS and CDR2 is YYNGEE in the germline V gene. The germline V and J ends were trimmed by 4 bases and 7 bases, with 14 bases remaining between them. This CDR3 has 14 amino acids.

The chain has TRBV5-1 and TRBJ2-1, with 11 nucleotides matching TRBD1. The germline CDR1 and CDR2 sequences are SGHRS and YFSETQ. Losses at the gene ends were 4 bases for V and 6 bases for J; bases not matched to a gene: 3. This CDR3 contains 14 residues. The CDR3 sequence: CASSHGTGGNEQFF. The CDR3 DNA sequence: TGCGCCAGCAGCCATGGGACAGGGGGCAATGAGCAGTTCTTC.

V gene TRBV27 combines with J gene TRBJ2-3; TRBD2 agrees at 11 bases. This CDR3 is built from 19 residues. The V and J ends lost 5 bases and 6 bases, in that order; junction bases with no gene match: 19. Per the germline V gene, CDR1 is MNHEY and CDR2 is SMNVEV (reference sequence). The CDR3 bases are TGTGCCAGCAGTCTCCCGGAGGTCTCGACTAGCGGGAAAAGGGATACGCAGTATTTT. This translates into CASSLPEVSTSGKRDTQYF.

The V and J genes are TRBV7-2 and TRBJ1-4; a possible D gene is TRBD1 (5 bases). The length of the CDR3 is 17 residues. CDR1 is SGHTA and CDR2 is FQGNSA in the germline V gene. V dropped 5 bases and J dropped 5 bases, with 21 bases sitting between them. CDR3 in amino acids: CASSRRHARGGNEKLFF. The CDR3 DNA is TGTGCCAGCAGCCGCCGTCATGCCCGGGGGGGGAATGAAAAACTGTTTTTT.

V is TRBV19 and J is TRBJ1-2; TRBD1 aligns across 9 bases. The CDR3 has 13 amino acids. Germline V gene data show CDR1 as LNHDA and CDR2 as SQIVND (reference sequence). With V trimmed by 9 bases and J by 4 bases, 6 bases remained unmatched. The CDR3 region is CASRMTGGYGYTF. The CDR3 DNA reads TGTGCCAGCCGTATGACAGGGGGCTATGGCTACACCTTC.

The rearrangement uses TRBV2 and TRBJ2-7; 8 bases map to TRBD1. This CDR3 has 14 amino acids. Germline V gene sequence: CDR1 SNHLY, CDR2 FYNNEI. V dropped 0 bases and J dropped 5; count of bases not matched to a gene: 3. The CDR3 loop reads CASSEATGADEQYF. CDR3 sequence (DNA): TGTGCCAGCAGTGAAGCGACAGGGGCTGACGAGCAGTACTTC.

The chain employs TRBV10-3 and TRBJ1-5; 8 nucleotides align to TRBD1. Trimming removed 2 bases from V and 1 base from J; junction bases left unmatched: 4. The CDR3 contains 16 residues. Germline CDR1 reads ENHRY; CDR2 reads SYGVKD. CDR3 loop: CAISEAGQGSNQPQHF. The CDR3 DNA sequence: TGTGCCATCAGTGAGGCCGGACAGGGCAGCAATCAGCCCCAGCATTTT.

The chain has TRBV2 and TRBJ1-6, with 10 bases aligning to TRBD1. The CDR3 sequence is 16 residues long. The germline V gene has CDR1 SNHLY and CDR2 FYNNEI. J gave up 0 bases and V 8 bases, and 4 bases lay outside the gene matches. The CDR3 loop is CASAGQGSSYNSPLHF. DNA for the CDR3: TGTGCCAGCGCGGGACAGGGGAGCTCCTATAATTCACCCCTCCACTTT.

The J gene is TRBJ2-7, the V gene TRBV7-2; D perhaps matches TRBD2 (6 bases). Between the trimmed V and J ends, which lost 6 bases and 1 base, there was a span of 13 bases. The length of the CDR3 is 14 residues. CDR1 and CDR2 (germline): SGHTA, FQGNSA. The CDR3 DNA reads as TGTGCCAGCAGGCTGACGGGAGTTTCCTACGAGCAGTACTTC. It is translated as CASRLTGVSYEQYF. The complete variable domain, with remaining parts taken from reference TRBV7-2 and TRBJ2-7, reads GAGVSQSPSNKVTEKGKDVELRCDPISGHTALYWYRQSLGQGLEFLIYFQGNSAPDKSGLPSDRFSAERTGGSVSTLTIQRTQQEDSAVYLCASRLTGVSYEQYFGPGTRLTVT.

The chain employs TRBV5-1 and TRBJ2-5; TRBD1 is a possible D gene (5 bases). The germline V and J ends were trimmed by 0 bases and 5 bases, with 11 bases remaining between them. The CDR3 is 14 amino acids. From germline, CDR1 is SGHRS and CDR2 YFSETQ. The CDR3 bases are TGCGCCAGCAGCTTGGATTTCAGGGTGGAGACCCAGTACTTC. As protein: CASSLDFRVETQYF.

CDR3 amino acids: CASSRVIQGDETQYF. CDR3 nucleotides: TGTGCCAGCAGCAGGGTTATACAGGGCGATGAGACCCAGTACTTC. J is TRBJ2-5 and V is TRBV7-9, with D possibly being TRBD1 (6 bases). Germline CDR1 and CDR2: SEHNR and FQNEAQ (reference sequence). The V gene lost 5 bases and the J gene lost 5 bases, with 18 bases spanning the gap. The length of the CDR3 is 15 residues.

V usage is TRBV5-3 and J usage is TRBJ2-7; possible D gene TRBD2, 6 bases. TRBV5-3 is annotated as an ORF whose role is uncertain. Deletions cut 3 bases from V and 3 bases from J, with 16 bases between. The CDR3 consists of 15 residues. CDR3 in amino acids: CARSSGSGRIYEQYF. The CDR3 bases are TGTGCCAGAAGCTCGGGTAGCGGACGCATCTACGAGCAGTACTTC.

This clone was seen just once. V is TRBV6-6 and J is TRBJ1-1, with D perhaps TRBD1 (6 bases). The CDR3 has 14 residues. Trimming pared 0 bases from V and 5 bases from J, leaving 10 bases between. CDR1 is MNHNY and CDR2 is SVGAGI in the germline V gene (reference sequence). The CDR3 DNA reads TGTGCCAGCAGTTACTCGAGTCAGGGGACTGAAGCTTTCTTT. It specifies CASSYSSQGTEAFF.

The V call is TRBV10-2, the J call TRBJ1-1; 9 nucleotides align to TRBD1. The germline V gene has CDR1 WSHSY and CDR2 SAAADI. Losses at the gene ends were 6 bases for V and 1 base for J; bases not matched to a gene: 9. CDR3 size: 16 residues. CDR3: CASRLGPGQGNTEAFF. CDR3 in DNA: TGCGCCAGCAGGCTCGGACCGGGACAGGGGAACACTGAAGCTTTCTTT.

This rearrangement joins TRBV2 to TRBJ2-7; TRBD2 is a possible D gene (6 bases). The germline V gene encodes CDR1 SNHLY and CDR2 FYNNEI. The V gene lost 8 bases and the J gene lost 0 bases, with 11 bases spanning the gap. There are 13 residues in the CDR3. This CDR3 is CASWGEVSYEQYF. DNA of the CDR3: TGTGCCAGCTGGGGGGAGGTCTCCTACGAGCAGTACTTC.

CDR3: CASSLTGLNSPLHF. In nucleotides, the CDR3 is TGTGCCAGCAGCTTAACAGGGCTTAATTCACCCCTCCACTTT. The chain combines TRBV11-2 with TRBJ1-6, with D maybe TRBD1 (6 bases). Trimming took 2 bases from V and 6 from J, leaving 8 bases between them. Germline-derived CDR1 and CDR2 are SGHAT and FQNNGV. The CDR3 has 14 amino acids. Looking up the rest from reference TRBV11-2 and TRBJ1-6 gives the full variable domain: EAGVAQSPRYKIIEKRQSVAFWCNPISGHATLYWYQQILGQGPKLLIQFQNNGVVDDSQLPKDRFSAERLKGVDSTLKIQPAKLEDSAVYLCASSLTGLNSPLHFGNGTRLTVT.